This T cell receptor beta chain emerged from a study of blood T cells in healthy people across ages. Study observations and caveats: Greater diversity and more naive CD4+ cells were seen in long-lived donors than in aged donors. Unsorted PBMCs prevented conclusive naive versus antigen-experienced comparison. Calculation of diversity from one million T cells yielded estimates considered to be underestimates.

Samples each yielded at least 6 micrograms of total RNA. The J segment lost 5 bases and the V segment lost 4 bases, leaving 7 bases of the junction unmatched. This CDR3 region has 15 residues. The V gene's germline CDR1 is KGHSH and CDR2 LQKENI. As for this clonotype: The target antigen is unknown.

Primers used in a second PCR of about 7 to 12 cycles were a sample-barcoded 5' primer and a J-beta primer mix. TCRdb used MiXCR to reprocess the 5' RACE reads, holding one entry per CDR3 protein. The sample holds over 600,000 distinct CDR3 sequences, around 50% seen once. Sequencing input: blood. The chain recombines TRBV18 with TRBJ2-2; 7 bases fit TRBD1. This sequence originates from a man aged 40-49 years in good health. Here the CDR3 DNA reads TGTGCCAGCTCACGAGACAGGGTTCAGACCGGGGAGCTGTTTTTT. It encodes CASSRDRVQTGELFF.